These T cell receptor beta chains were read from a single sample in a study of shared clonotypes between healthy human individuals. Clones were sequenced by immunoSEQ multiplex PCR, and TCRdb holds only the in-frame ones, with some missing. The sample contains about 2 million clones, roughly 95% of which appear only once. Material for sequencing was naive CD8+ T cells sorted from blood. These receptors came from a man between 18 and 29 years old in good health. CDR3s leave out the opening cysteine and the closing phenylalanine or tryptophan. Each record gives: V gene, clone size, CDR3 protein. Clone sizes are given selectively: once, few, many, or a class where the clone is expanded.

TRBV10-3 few AISDRTYEQY
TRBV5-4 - ASSLSGYEQY
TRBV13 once ASSAGTSSYNSPLH
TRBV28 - ASSFQGANHNSPLH
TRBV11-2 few ASSLVAAAETQY
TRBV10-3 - AISWDYSYEQY
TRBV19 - ASSPSRFLPNQPQH
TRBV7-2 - ASSFAGTGQETQY
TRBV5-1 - ASSLDRDEQF
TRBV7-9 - ASSPSRQGRDYGYT
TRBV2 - ASIHEYTSTDTQY
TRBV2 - ASSGTGGYTEAF
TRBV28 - ASSQLAGANVLT
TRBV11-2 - ASSTDHYGESTDTQY
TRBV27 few ASSLLAGYAYNEQF
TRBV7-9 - ASSFPRAGSQETQY
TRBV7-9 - ASDQRISEETQY
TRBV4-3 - ASSQDPPGTGELF
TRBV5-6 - ASSFTRNNEQF
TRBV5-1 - ASSRDPRPNEQY
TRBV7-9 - ASSGQNTEAF
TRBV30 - AWTSGVETQY
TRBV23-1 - ARGGPEGTYEQY
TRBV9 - ASSVDFGYNEQF
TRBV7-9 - ASSLVTGGHEKLF
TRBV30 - AWSVSDSLGEKLF
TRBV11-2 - ASSSPSQRETQY
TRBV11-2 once ASSSLWTGENEQF
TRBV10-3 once AISEGAAALRPYEQY
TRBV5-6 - ASSSGVGVTEAF
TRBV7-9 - ASSFLAGVADTQY
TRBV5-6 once ASSLGQGAWETQY
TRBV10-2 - ASSSYSYNEQF